This TCR beta chain is drawn from a study of neurological immune-mediated disorders. This clonotype was detected many times. In TCRdb, the 5' RACE reads were re-called with MiXCR into one record per CDR3 protein. Of 19,000 or so distinct CDR3 sequences in the sample, approximately 14% were seen once. The germline gives CDR1 DFQATT, CDR2 SNEGSKA (reference sequence). The CDR3 has 16 residues. J lost 7 bases, V lost 5 bases, and 15 bases had no gene match. Input was 1 million sorted T cells, either CD4+ or CD8+. This rearrangement joins TRBV20-1 to TRBJ2-1, with 9 positions matching TRBD2. Sequenced: CD4+ T cells from blood. The receptor's source is a woman aged 60-75 years with HTLV-1-associated myelopathy (HAM/TSP). CDR3 in DNA: TGCAGTGCTTACTCTTTAGCGGGAGTAGGTGAGAATGAGCAGTTCTTC. It encodes CSAYSLAGVGENEQFF.